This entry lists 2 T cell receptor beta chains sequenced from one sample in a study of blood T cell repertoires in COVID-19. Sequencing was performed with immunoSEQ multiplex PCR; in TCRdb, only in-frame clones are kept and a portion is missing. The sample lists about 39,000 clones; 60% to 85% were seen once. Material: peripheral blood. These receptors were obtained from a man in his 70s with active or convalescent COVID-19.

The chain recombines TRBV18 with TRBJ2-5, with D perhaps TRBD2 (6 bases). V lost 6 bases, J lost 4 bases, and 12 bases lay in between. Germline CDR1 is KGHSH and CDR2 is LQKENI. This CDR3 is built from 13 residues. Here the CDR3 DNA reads TGTGCCAGCTCCTTATTGGAGGGAGAGACCCAGTACTTC. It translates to CASSLLEGETQYF.

CDR3 sequence: CASKRRAGFTDTQYF. The DNA for the CDR3 is TGTGCCAGCAAGCGGAGAGCGGGGTTTACAGATACGCAGTATTTT. The chain employs TRBV2 and TRBJ2-3; TRBD2 aligns across 7 bases. In germline, CDR1 is SNHLY, CDR2 FYNNEI. With V trimmed by 7 bases and J by 3 bases, 10 bases remained unmatched. The CDR3 totals 15 residues.